These 14 T cell receptor beta chains came from one sample sequenced in a study of cytomegalovirus exposure and HLA in healthy donors (dated by TCRdb to between 2016 and 2019). The library was obtained by the immunoSEQ multiplex PCR assay. For the multiplex PCR, a mixture combining 60 forward primers for TCR Vbeta segments and 13 reverse primers for TCR Jbeta segments was used. TCRdb took over this immuneACCESS table, retaining in-frame rearrangements with V and J assigned. Such tables are incomplete; in checked studies, under half of the missing clones stem from an unresolved V gene, and the remainder is unexplained. This sample holds around 85,000 clones; about 77% were observed only once. More than 3.5% of the sample comes from the top ten. Sequencing was done on a sample of PBMCs. Receptor source: a man aged 60-69 years in good health and CMV-seronegative.

This clone was recorded only once. The chain employs TRBV9 and TRBJ2-5; TRBD2 might be the D (6 bases). Germline CDR1 SGDLS, CDR2 YYNGEE. The CDR3 length is 16 residues. The V end lost 3 bases, the J end lost 5 bases, and 20 bases lay between the germline ends. The DNA of the CDR3 is TGTGCCAGCAGCGCCCGCCGGGACTCAGGGAGTGAGACCCAGTACTTC. It yields the protein CASSARRDSGSETQYF.

The chain is built from TRBV29-1 and TRBJ1-2; D unclear. Trimming took 6 bases from V and 3 from J, leaving 8 bases between them. The CDR3 spans 11 residues. CDR1 is SQVTM, CDR2 ANQGSEA, per germline. CDR3 nucleotide sequence: TGCAGCGTGGCGGATTACTATGGCTACACCTTC. It translates to CSVADYYGYTF. The variable domain in full, with the rest retrieved from reference TRBV29-1 and TRBJ1-2, is SAVISQKPSRDICQRGTSLTIQCQVDSQVTMMFWYRQQPGQSLTLIATANQGSEATYESGFVIDKFPISRPNLTFSTLTVSNMSPEDSSIYLCSVADYYGYTFGSGTRLTVV.

The chain couples TRBV15 to TRBJ1-1; D remains ambiguous. The CDR3 is 13 amino acids. V was shortened by 5 bases and J by 2 bases, with 9 bases between the two germline ends. CDR1 is LNHNV and CDR2 is YYDKDF in the germline V gene (reference sequence). CDR3 DNA sequence: TGTGCCACCAGCGACAACCCAAACACTGAAGCTTTCTTT. Translated: CATSDNPNTEAFF.

The rearrangement links TRBV7-8 to TRBJ2-3, with 7 bases that match TRBD1. Germline trimming cut 5 bases from V and 15 bases from J; bases unmatched to any gene: 11. Germline V gene lookup returns CDR1 SGHVS and CDR2 FQNEAQ. The CDR3 spans 12 residues. The CDR3 sequence is CASSLPPGQAYF. The CDR3 DNA reads TGTGCCAGCAGCCTTCCGCCTGGACAGGCTTATTTT. Complete variable domain (other parts from reference TRBV7-8 and TRBJ2-3): GAGVSQSPRYKVAKRGQDVALRCDPISGHVSLFWYQQALGQGPEFLTYFQNEAQLDKSGLPSDRFFAERPEGSVSTLKIQRTQQEDSAVYLCASSLPPGQAYFGPGTRLTVL.

This chain links TRBV7-9 with TRBJ2-5; 7 bases align to TRBD2. The J call may not be correct, given that the DNA end is closer to TRBJ2-7. The CDR3 length is 15 residues. The germline V gene encodes CDR1 SEHNR and CDR2 FQNEAQ (reference sequence). The CDR3, as DNA: TGTGCCAGCAGCTGGGGAGGGCAGCAATCCTACGAGCAGTACTTC. Protein sequence: CASSWGGQQSYEQYF.

The chain recombines TRBV18 with TRBJ2-3; 9 positions agree with TRBD2. The germline V gene encodes CDR1 KGHSH and CDR2 LQKENI. With V trimmed by 8 bases and J by 2 bases, 8 bases remained unmatched. The CDR3 has 15 amino acids. The DNA for the CDR3 is TGTGCCAGCCTACCCCGGACTAGCGCCACAGATACGCAGTATTTT. Protein product: CASLPRTSATDTQYF.

The chain recombines TRBV7-2 with TRBJ1-5, with 10 bases matching TRBD1. Germline V gene data show CDR1 as SGHTA and CDR2 as FQGNSA. There are 17 residues in the CDR3. V lost 2 bases to trimming and J lost 5 bases; unmatched junction nucleotides: 9. For the CDR3, the DNA is TGTGCCAGCAGCTTAAACTGGGGGACAGGGGTTCATCAGCCCCAGCATTTT. Translation gives CASSLNWGTGVHQPQHF.

This sequence joins TRBV19 and TRBJ1-2; D unresolved. V was shortened by 9 bases and J by 2 bases, with 16 bases between the two germline ends. The CDR3 consists of 14 residues. Germline values: CDR1 LNHDA, CDR2 SQIVND (reference sequence). Here the CDR3 DNA reads TGTGCCAGCCAGGAGGTTGGCAGGAACTATGGCTACACCTTC. Translation: CASQEVGRNYGYTF.

This chain connects TRBV2 to TRBJ1-5; maybe TRBD1 (6 bases). The CDR3 has 14 amino acids. Germline V gives CDR1 SNHLY, CDR2 FYNNEI. Trimming took off 8 bases at V and 4 bases at J, with 15 bases between the two ends. The CDR3 sequence is CASRPDSLNQPQHF. The CDR3 DNA follows: TGTGCCAGCCGGCCGGACAGTTTAAATCAGCCCCAGCATTTT.

The CDR3 DNA reads TGTGCCAGCAGTCCTAGTCTTACCGGAAACACCATATATTTT. Translated, it gives CASSPSLTGNTIYF. The V call is TRBV27, the J call TRBJ1-3; D ambiguous. The CDR3 loop spans 14 amino acids. Per germline, CDR1 MNHEY and CDR2 SMNVEV (reference sequence). V lost 5 bases and J lost 4, with 12 bases in between.

The J gene is TRBJ2-7, the V gene TRBV7-4, with 10 bases fitting TRBD1. CDR1 SGHVT and CDR2 SQSDAQ come from the germline V gene. This CDR3 has 16 residues. The V gene end was trimmed by 5 bases and the J gene end by 3 bases; junction bases not matched to a gene: 10. Here the CDR3 reads CASSENRDRGSYEQYF. The CDR3 nucleotides are TGTGCCAGCAGCGAAAATAGGGACAGGGGAAGCTACGAGCAGTACTTC.

The rearrangement joins TRBV10-3 to TRBJ2-7, with D unclear. CDR3 length: 13 amino acids. Germline CDR1 is ENHRY and CDR2 is SYGVKD. V was shortened by 4 bases and J by 2 bases, with 9 bases between the two germline ends. In DNA form, the CDR3 reads TGTGCCATCAGTGGAAACACCGCCTACGAGCAGTACTTC. Translating gives CAISGNTAYEQYF.

The V gene is TRBV15, the J gene TRBJ2-1; TRBD2 matches at 15 bases. CDR3 length equals 16 residues. The germline CDR1 and CDR2 sequences are LNHNV and YYDKDF (reference sequence). J was trimmed by 0 bases and V by 8 bases; bases with no gene match: 2. CDR3 residues: CATGTSGRSSYNEQFF. Written as DNA, the CDR3 is TGTGCCACCGGGACTAGCGGGAGGAGCTCCTACAATGAGCAGTTCTTC.

The gene calls are TRBV7-3 and TRBJ2-5; the match to TRBD1 covers 9 bases. Losses at the gene ends were 3 bases for V and 5 bases for J; bases not matched to a gene: 4. Germline V gives CDR1 SGHTA, CDR2 FQGTGA. The CDR3 totals 14 residues. This CDR3 is CASSLGTGLETQYF. The CDR3 nucleotides read TGTGCCAGCAGCTTGGGGACAGGGTTGGAGACCCAGTACTTC.